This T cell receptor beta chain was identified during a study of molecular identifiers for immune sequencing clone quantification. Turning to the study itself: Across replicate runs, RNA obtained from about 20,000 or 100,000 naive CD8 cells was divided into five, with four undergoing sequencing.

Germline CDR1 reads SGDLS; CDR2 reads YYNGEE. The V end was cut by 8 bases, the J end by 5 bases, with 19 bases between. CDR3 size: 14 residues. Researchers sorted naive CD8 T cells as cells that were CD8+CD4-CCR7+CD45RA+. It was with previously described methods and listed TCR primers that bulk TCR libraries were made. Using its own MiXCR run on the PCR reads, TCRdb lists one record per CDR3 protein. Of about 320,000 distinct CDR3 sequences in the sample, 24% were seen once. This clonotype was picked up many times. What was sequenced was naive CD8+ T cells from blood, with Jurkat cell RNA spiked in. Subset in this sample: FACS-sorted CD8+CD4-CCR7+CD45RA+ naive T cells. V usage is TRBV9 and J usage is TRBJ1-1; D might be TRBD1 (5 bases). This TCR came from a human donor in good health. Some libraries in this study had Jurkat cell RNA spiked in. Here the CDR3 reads CASRRRGGATEAFF. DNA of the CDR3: TGTGCCAGTCGGAGAAGGGGCGGAGCGACTGAAGCTTTCTTT. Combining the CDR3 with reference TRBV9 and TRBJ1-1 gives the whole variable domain DSGVTQTPKHLITATGQRVTLRCSPRSGDLSVYWYQQSLDQGLQFLIQYYNGEERAKGNILERFSAQQFPDLHSELNLSSLELGDSALYFCASRRRGGATEAFFGQGTRLTVV.